This T cell receptor (beta chain) was recorded in a study of blood T cell repertoires in COVID-19. Study-level background: COVID-19 samples from acute and convalescent phases originated in the United States, Italy and Spain. From T cells, B-cell-depleted T cells, or PBMCs came the material, which was cDNA or gDNA.

V was clipped by 7 bases and J by 6 bases, with 24 bases between them. Looked up from germline, CDR1 is MDHEN and CDR2 is SYDVKM. This CDR3 has 16 residues. In the source study's methods: Counts of nucleated cells, estimated from reference gene primer amplification, were obtained. TCRdb's copy holds only in-frame clones and misses some; the assay was immunoSEQ multiplex PCR. The V and J calls and the clone size are those of that table, but D and trimming were determined from the DNA. The sample includes around 190,000 clones, about four fifths seen only once; the top ten take 5.5% to 8.5%. The chain couples TRBV28 to TRBJ1-2; D possibly corresponds to TRBD1 (5 bases). The receptor was isolated from a man aged 60 to 69 with acute or convalescent COVID-19. Sequenced material: peripheral blood. The CDR3: CASIRKGSGLGNGYTF. CDR3 in DNA: TGTGCCAGCATTAGGAAGGGGTCCGGCCTCGGTAATGGCTACACCTTC.